This is a list of T cell receptor beta chains from one sample in a study of T cells after yellow fever vaccination. MiXCR was run by TCRdb on the 5' RACE reads, yielding one entry per CDR3 protein. The sample comprises some 670,000 distinct CDR3 sequences, 10% to 15% of which are singletons, and about 15% rests with the top ten. The sequenced sample was PBMCs, obtained on the day of the yellow fever booster vaccination. Receptors were obtained from a man younger than 40 who received the YFV17D yellow fever vaccine. The CDR3 runs from the conserved cysteine through the conserved F or W. D genes are given only for firm matches. Clone size is stated in some rows and not others, as once, few, many or a class when expanded.

D,size,J,V,CDR3,DNA
TRBD1,-,TRBJ1-1,TRBV6-5,CASSYSGGTGEAPFF,TGTGCCAGCAGTTACTCGGGAGGAACAGGGGAGGCACCTTTCTTT
TRBD1,many,TRBJ1-1,TRBV7-2,CASNQGGGTEAFF,TGTGCCAGCAACCAGGGGGGGGGCACTGAAGCTTTCTTT
-,once,TRBJ2-2,TRBV6-1,CASSLWGANTGELIF,TGTGCCAGCAGCCTATGGGGCGCGAACACCGGGGAGCTGATTTTT
TRBD2,few,TRBJ2-3,TRBV4-2,CASSQVKGTSGSPDTQYF,TGTGCCAGCAGCCAAGTAAAAGGGACTAGCGGGAGTCCAGATACGCAGTATTTT
TRBD2,few,TRBJ2-3,TRBV27,CASAPGLKTDTQYF,TGTGCCAGCGCGCCGGGACTAAAGACAGATACGCAGTATTTT
-,few,TRBJ2-1,TRBV2,CASSTDEQFF,TGTGCCAGCAGTACCGATGAGCAGTTCTTC
-,many,TRBJ1-2,TRBV19,CASTPTVRGAGNYGYTF,TGTGCCAGTACCCCTACCGTCCGGGGGGCCGGAAACTATGGCTACACCTTC
-,few,TRBJ2-3,TRBV7-8,CASSLVEGLVTQYF,TGTGCCAGCAGCTTGGTTGAGGGTTTGGTTACGCAGTATTTT
-,-,TRBJ2-5,TRBV11-2,CASSSFSRGLRREGEETQYF,TGTGCCAGCAGCTCCTTCAGCCGGGGTTTACGGCGGGAAGGAGAAGAGACCCAGTACTTC
-,many,TRBJ2-2,TRBV12-3/TRBV12-4,CASSLSSGELFF,TGTGCCAGCAGTTTATCGTCCGGGGAGCTGTTTTTT
-,-,TRBJ2-5,TRBV5-1,CASSPLSSQETQYF,TGCGCCAGCAGCCCCCTTAGCAGTCAAGAGACCCAGTACTTC
TRBD1,few,TRBJ2-7,TRBV5-1,CASSVTGTGTYEQYF,TGCGCCAGCAGCGTCACCGGGACAGGGACCTACGAGCAGTACTTC
-,few,TRBJ2-5,TRBV27,CASSLYFQETQYF,TGTGCCAGCAGTTTATACTTCCAAGAGACCCAGTACTTC
TRBD2,many,TRBJ2-7,TRBV6-2/TRBV6-3,CASSSREGAQYF,TGTGCCAGCAGTTCGCGGGAGGGCGCGCAGTACTTC
-,few,TRBJ2-2,TRBV20-1,CSAGFGTGELFF,TGCAGTGCGGGCTTCGGCACCGGGGAGCTGTTTTTT
-,-,TRBJ2-7,TRBV28,CASSFPRMDEQYF,TGTGCCAGCAGTTTCCCTCGGATGGACGAGCAGTACTTC
-,few,TRBJ1-5,TRBV21-1,CASSSGYLGNQPQHF,TGTGCCAGCAGCTCGGGCTATTTGGGCAATCAGCCCCAGCATTTT
-,-,TRBJ1-5,TRBV5-6,CASSFSREIPQHF,TGTGCCAGCAGCTTTTCCAGGGAGATTCCCCAGCATTTT
-,few,TRBJ2-5,TRBV12-3/TRBV12-4,CASSFGGEPQETQYF,TGTGCCAGCAGTTTCGGAGGAGAACCTCAAGAGACCCAGTACTTC
TRBD2,few,TRBJ2-1,TRBV4-2,CASSPFDGASGSNEQFF,TGTGCCAGCAGCCCCTTCGACGGGGCTAGCGGGAGTAATGAGCAGTTCTTC
-,few,TRBJ2-5,TRBV7-2,CASSLDPSPFGTQYF,TGTGCCAGCAGCTTAGATCCGTCTCCATTTGGGACCCAGTACTTC
-,-,TRBJ1-2,TRBV18,CASSPPAGTSGYTF,TGTGCCAGCTCACCACCCGCAGGGACAAGTGGCTACACCTTC
TRBD2,-,TRBJ2-1,TRBV6-1,CASSHSGRASNEQFF,TGTGCCAGCAGCCATAGCGGGAGGGCCAGCAATGAGCAGTTCTTC
-,-,TRBJ2-1,TRBV6-5,CASKVSTSEFF,TGTGCCAGCAAGGTTTCGACAAGTGAGTTCTTC
-,-,TRBJ2-5,TRBV12-3/TRBV12-4,CASSFEDHRNQETQYF,TGTGCCAGCAGTTTTGAGGATCATCGAAACCAAGAGACCCAGTACTTC
-,-,TRBJ1-4,TRBV3-1,CASSQAGRGNEKLFF,TGTGCCAGCAGCCAAGCCGGACGCGGGAATGAAAAACTGTTTTTT
TRBD2,few,TRBJ2-7,TRBV7-2,CASSLGASGRAKAREQYF,TGTGCCAGCAGCCTAGGCGCTAGCGGGAGGGCCAAGGCGCGAGAGCAGTACTTC
TRBD2,-,TRBJ2-7,TRBV20-1,CSAAGTSVSEQYF,TGCAGTGCTGCCGGGACTAGCGTTTCCGAGCAGTACTTC
-,-,TRBJ1-5,TRBV7-8,CASSSPPYQPQHF,TGTGCCAGCAGCTCTCCTCCTTATCAGCCCCAGCATTTT
-,-,TRBJ1-5,TRBV28,CASSLQLNQPQHF,TGTGCCAGCAGTTTACAGCTCAATCAGCCCCAGCATTTT
-,once,TRBJ2-5,TRBV20-1,CSARLVGTQETQYF,TGCAGTGCCCGGTTAGTGGGAACACAAGAGACCCAGTACTTC
-,-,TRBJ2-1,TRBV20-1,CSADRVSNEQFF,TGCAGTGCGGACCGGGTTTCCAATGAGCAGTTCTTC
-,-,TRBJ1-3,TRBV7-9,CASSSAVFSGNTIYF,TGTGCCAGCAGTTCAGCGGTCTTCTCTGGAAACACCATATATTTT
TRBD1,few,TRBJ1-5,TRBV12-3/TRBV12-4,CASSLGDRGPNQPQHF,TGTGCCAGCAGTTTAGGGGACAGGGGGCCAAATCAGCCCCAGCATTTT
-,many,TRBJ2-2,TRBV6-1,CASLERPIANTGELFF,TGTGCCAGTCTCGAGCGCCCGATCGCGAACACCGGGGAGCTGTTTTTT
TRBD1,-,TRBJ2-2,TRBV20-1,CSAGQGLGTGELFF,TGCAGTGCGGGACAGGGGTTAGGCACCGGGGAGCTGTTTTTT
-,-,TRBJ1-5,TRBV12-3/TRBV12-4,CASSPGQGSNQPQHF,TGTGCCAGCAGTCCGGGTCAGGGGAGCAATCAGCCCCAGCATTTT
TRBD1,many,TRBJ2-3,TRBV7-6,CASSVDRGNADTQYF,TGTGCCAGCAGCGTTGACAGGGGGAACGCAGATACGCAGTATTTT
-,many,TRBJ2-2,TRBV28,CASSLAGINTGELFF,TGTGCCAGCAGTTTGGCAGGGATTAACACCGGGGAGCTGTTTTTT
TRBD2,-,TRBJ2-5,TRBV11-1,CASSPGYGLAGGDFRETQYF,TGTGCCAGCAGCCCCGGATATGGACTAGCGGGAGGGGATTTTCGAGAGACCCAGTACTTC
TRBD1,-,TRBJ2-7,TRBV13,CASSFFVGQERDEQYF,TGTGCCAGCAGCTTTTTCGTGGGACAGGAGCGGGACGAGCAGTACTTC
-,-,TRBJ1-5,TRBV20-1,CSASGSSGVNQPQHF,TGCAGTGCTAGTGGCAGCAGTGGGGTCAATCAGCCCCAGCATTTT
TRBD1,-,TRBJ1-1,TRBV7-2,CASRATGGSSTEAFF,TGTGCCAGCAGGGCCACAGGGGGCTCATCCACTGAAGCTTTCTTT
-,few,TRBJ1-1,TRBV7-2,CASSRDPRNTEAFF,TGTGCCAGCAGCCGGGACCCCAGGAACACTGAAGCTTTCTTT